Below are 31 T cell receptor beta chains sequenced from a single sample in a study of Graves' ophthalmopathy and Graves' hyperthyroidism. Scientists amplified the TCR beta CDR3 regions from RNA transcripts. RT-PCR in the first round used HTBI primers; a second-round multiplex PCR followed. TCRdb reprocessed the multiplex PCR reads via MiXCR and lists one record per CDR3 protein. The table records around 590,000 distinct CDR3 sequences, about 35% of them present only once. Input material: peripheral blood or thyroid tissue (not recorded which). The receptors were gathered from an adult man with Graves' hyperthyroidism.

The CDR3, as DNA: TGTGCCAGCGCGGCGGACACTGAAGCTTTCTTT. This codes for CASAADTEAFF. The chain joins TRBV2 to TRBJ1-1; D ambiguous. Germline V gene data show CDR1 as SNHLY and CDR2 as FYNNEI. The CDR3 length is 11 residues. With 8 bases removed from V and 3 bases from J, the gap between germline ends came to 7 bases.

This rearrangement joins TRBV5-1 to TRBJ2-2; 16 nucleotides line up with TRBD2. CDR1 and CDR2 (germline): SGHRS, YFSETQ. The V segment lost 3 bases and the J segment 0 bases; nucleotides outside the gene matches: 2. The CDR3 has 18 residues. CDR3 amino acids: CASSSGLAGGSNTGELFF. CDR3 nucleotides: TGCGCCAGCAGCTCGGGACTAGCGGGAGGGTCGAACACCGGGGAGCTGTTTTTT.

This clonotype was recorded a few times. The chain combines TRBV2 with TRBJ1-2, with D perhaps TRBD1 (6 bases). Trimming removed 4 bases at V and 9 bases at J, with 24 bases between. The CDR3 sequence is 16 residues long. Germline CDR1 SNHLY, CDR2 FYNNEI. CDR3 in amino acids: CASSGRAGASSHSYTF. CDR3 in DNA: TGTGCCAGCAGTGGGCGGGCAGGGGCGAGCAGCCATAGCTACACCTTC.

This clonotype was recorded a few times. The CDR3 region is CASSFPAPSSGGPSNTGELFF. The CDR3, as DNA: TGCGCCAGCAGCTTCCCCGCGCCCTCTAGCGGGGGGCCTTCGAACACCGGGGAGCTGTTTTTT. This sequence joins TRBV5-1 and TRBJ2-2; 11 nucleotides align to TRBD2. The junction had 15 bases not matched to a gene; V was cut back by 2 bases and J by 0 bases. Germline V gene sequence: CDR1 SGHRS, CDR2 YFSETQ. CDR3 size: 21 residues.

This clonotype was seen a few times. The J gene is TRBJ1-1, the V gene TRBV7-9, with D unresolved. The V end lost 1 base, the J end lost 5 bases, and 8 bases lay between the germline ends. This CDR3 is 13 amino acids long. The germline V gene has CDR1 SEHNR and CDR2 FQNEAQ (reference sequence). CDR3 sequence: CASSLDRITEAFF. The CDR3 DNA reads TGTGCCAGCAGCTTAGATAGGATAACTGAAGCTTTCTTT.

The sample holds many counts of this clonotype. This sequence joins TRBV20-1 and TRBJ1-5; D is possibly TRBD1 (5 bases). This CDR3 comprises 12 residues. The germline gives CDR1 DFQATT, CDR2 SNEGSKA (reference sequence). The CDR3 sequence is CSARDSNQPQHF. The DNA of the CDR3 is TGCAGCGCAAGGGACAGCAATCAGCCCCAGCATTTT.

The chain has TRBV20-1 and TRBJ1-2, with 10 positions matching TRBD1. With 6 bases clipped from V and 4 bases from J, the junction kept 11 bases outside the gene matches. Germline CDR1 reads DFQATT; CDR2 reads SNEGSKA (reference sequence). The CDR3 contains 15 residues. The CDR3 coding sequence is TGCAGTGCGACCTGGACAGGGGGACGGAGCTATGGCTACACCTTC. Translating it yields CSATWTGGRSYGYTF.

For this clonotype: A much larger clone is a single base away; this may be a read error. This sequence joins TRBV10-3 and TRBJ1-3; D perhaps matches TRBD1 (5 bases). Trimming stripped 4 bases from V and 0 bases from J, with 13 bases between. This CDR3 spans 16 amino acids. The germline V gene has CDR1 ENHRY and CDR2 SYGVKD. The CDR3 reads CAISARDAFSGNTIYF. CDR3 bases: TGTGCCATCAGTGCACGGGACGCCTTCTCTGGAAACACCATATATTTT.

The V call is TRBV2, the J call TRBJ1-2; TRBD1 might be the D (5 bases). Trimming removed 8 bases from V and 7 bases from J, with 20 bases in between. Germline CDR1 SNHLY, CDR2 FYNNEI. The CDR3 extends over 14 amino acids. Here the CDR3 reads CASSPVTGSGGYTF. The CDR3 nucleotides read TGTGCCAGCTCACCGGTCACAGGTTCGGGTGGCTACACCTTC.

There are many counts of this clonotype. The chain links TRBV7-8 to TRBJ1-5; D gene unclear. CDR3 size: 14 residues. CDR1 is SGHVS, CDR2 FQNEAQ, per germline. Trimming removed 3 bases from V and 0 bases from J, with 6 bases in between. CDR3 sequence (DNA): TGTGCCAGCAGCTTCGCGGGTAGCAATCAGCCCCAGCATTTT. Encoded protein: CASSFAGSNQPQHF.

This clonotype was seen repeatedly, ten times or more. The CDR3 DNA is TGTGCCAGCAGCCCCTCCCGGACTAATGGCTACACCTTC. Translation gives CASSPSRTNGYTF. This chain connects TRBV9 to TRBJ1-2; D gene ambiguous. The CDR3 sequence is 13 residues long. Trimming pared 4 bases from V and 6 bases from J, leaving 13 bases between. Germline loops: CDR1 SGDLS, CDR2 YYNGEE.

The V and J genes are TRBV15 and TRBJ2-5; the match to TRBD2 covers 7 bases. Losses at the gene ends were 10 bases for V and 4 bases for J; bases not matched to a gene: 9. From germline, CDR1 is LNHNV and CDR2 YYDKDF (reference sequence). The CDR3 has 13 residues. In DNA, the CDR3 is TGTGCCATCGGGGGGTCCGGTGCAGAGACCCAGTACTTC. Translating gives CAIGGSGAETQYF.

As regards this clonotype: A much larger clone lies a single base off, so this may be a read error. This chain joins TRBV2 and TRBJ2-2; TRBD1 agrees at 9 bases. This CDR3 is built from 16 residues. The V gene's germline CDR1 is SNHLY and CDR2 FYNNEI. The CDR3 spells CASSPRDRAVTGELVF. CDR3 DNA: TGTGCCAGCAGTCCCCGGGACAGGGCCGTCACCGGGGAGCTGGTTTTT.

CDR3 nucleotide sequence: TGCGCCAGCAGCCCCCGCGGAGGGGGTAGCGGGAGCAACTACGAGCAGTACTTC. This encodes CASSPRGGGSGSNYEQYF. The J gene is TRBJ2-7, the V gene TRBV5-1; 9 bases are shared with TRBD2. The CDR3 contains 18 residues. Germline V gene sequence: CDR1 SGHRS, CDR2 YFSETQ. Trimming took 4 bases from V and 3 from J; bases not matched to a gene: 17.

A word on this clonotype: The junction differs from germline at one of its ends, possibly a read error. V and J are TRBV2 and TRBJ1-5; D gene ambiguous. The length of the CDR3 is 14 residues. Germline V lookup: CDR1 SNHLY, CDR2 FYNNEI. The CDR3 sequence is CASKGDYSNQPQHF. In DNA form, the CDR3 reads TGTGCCAGCAAGGGCGATTATAGCAATCAGCCCCAGCATTTC.

This clonotype was detected many times. This chain joins TRBV3-1 and TRBJ2-7; D tentatively reads TRBD1 or TRBD2 (6 bases each). V was clipped by 3 bases and J by 6 bases, with 15 bases between them. This CDR3 spans 14 amino acids. CDR1 is LGHDT and CDR2 is YNNKEL in the germline V gene (reference sequence). As DNA, the CDR3 is TGTGCCAGCAGCCAGGGGGCTCAGGGAGGCGAGCAGTACTTC. Its translation is CASSQGAQGGEQYF.

This clonotype occurred many times. This chain joins TRBV12-3 or TRBV12-4 and TRBJ1-6; no firm D call. V dropped 5 bases and J dropped 10 bases, with 9 bases sitting between them. The CDR3 spans 12 residues. The CDR3 sequence is CASSADRSPLHF. In DNA, the CDR3 is TGTGCCAGCAGTGCGGACCGGTCACCCCTCCACTTT.

This clonotype appeared a single time. This rearrangement joins TRBV7-9 to TRBJ2-7; TRBD1 might be the D (7 bases). Trimming removed 3 bases at V and 3 bases at J, with 18 bases between. The CDR3 consists of 16 residues. Per the germline V gene, CDR1 is SEHNR and CDR2 is FQNEAQ (reference sequence). The CDR3 region has the DNA TGTGCCAGCAGCTTTAGCGGACAGGTCGGTGACTACGAGCAGTACTTC. It translates to CASSFSGQVGDYEQYF.

This clonotype showed up many times. The J gene is TRBJ1-1, the V gene TRBV5-8; D gene unclear. V lost 1 base and J 5 bases, leaving 12 bases between the germline ends. This CDR3 is 14 amino acids long. Germline V lookup: CDR1 SGHTS, CDR2 YDEGEE. CDR3: CASSLRGSWTEAFF. The DNA of the CDR3 is TGTGCCAGCAGCTTGAGAGGTTCGTGGACTGAAGCTTTCTTT.

As regards this clonotype: Since a much larger clone is just one base distant, this may be a read error. This chain uses TRBV6-1 with TRBJ2-5; D not certain. The CDR3 length is 13 residues. The V gene's germline CDR1 is MNHNS and CDR2 SASEGT. This chain's CDR3 is CAGSYGSAETQYF. The CDR3 DNA sequence: TGTGCCGGCAGTTACGGTTCAGCGGAGACCCAGTACTTC.

This clonotype was detected only a few times. The V gene is TRBV12-3 or TRBV12-4, the J gene TRBJ2-7, with D possibly being TRBD2 (6 bases). The DNA end lines up better with TRBJ2-1; the J call may be wrong. The CDR3 covers 13 residues. CDR3 residues: CASSTGTLNEQFF. In DNA, the CDR3 is TGTGCCAGCAGCACCGGGACTCTCAATGAGCAGTTCTTC.

This clonotype came up many times. This rearrangement joins TRBV7-8 to TRBJ2-7, with D hard to call. Trimming cost V 2 bases and J 1 base, with 9 bases left between them. Germline V lookup: CDR1 SGHVS, CDR2 FQNEAQ. The CDR3 is 14 amino acids. The CDR3 nucleotides read TGTGCCAGCAGCTTAAGGGTTCAATCCTACGAGCAGTACTTC. Amino acid sequence: CASSLRVQSYEQYF.

On this clonotype: The CDR3 does not end in the conserved phenylalanine or tryptophan, so this is likely a read error. This chain connects TRBV19 to TRBJ1-1, with TRBD1 as a possible D gene (5 bases). The CDR3 extends over 13 amino acids. Trimming shortened V by 4 bases and J by 9 bases, and 15 bases separated the two germline ends. Germline lookup yields CDR1 LNHDA and CDR2 SQIVND (reference sequence). The CDR3 spells CASSRDGEPQAFL. The CDR3 coding sequence is TGTGCCAGTAGTAGGGACGGGGAGCCCCAAGCTTTCCTT.

This clonotype occurred many times. This chain connects TRBV6-5 to TRBJ1-2; 8 nucleotides match TRBD1. CDR1 and CDR2 (germline): MNHEY, SVGAGI. V was clipped by 8 bases and J by 3 bases; unmatched bases: 8. This CDR3 has 14 residues. The CDR3 DNA reads as TGTGCCAGCGTCGGACAGGGCGGGTACTATGGCTACACCTTC. It encodes CASVGQGGYYGYTF.

This clonotype has a handful of counts. The V and J genes are TRBV28 and TRBJ2-7; TRBD1 agrees at 8 bases. From germline, CDR1 is MDHEN and CDR2 SYDVKM. V was pared by 5 bases and J by 6 bases, with 9 bases of the junction left unmatched. This CDR3 is built from 14 residues. The CDR3 DNA reads as TGTGCCAGCAGTCTTAAGACAGGGGTGGTCGAGCAGTACTTC. This gives the protein CASSLKTGVVEQYF.

This clonotype was detected many times. This rearrangement joins TRBV20-1 to TRBJ1-1; tentatively, D is TRBD1 (5 bases). Trimming shortened V by 3 bases and J by 4 bases, and 6 bases separated the two germline ends. Germline V gene data show CDR1 as DFQATT and CDR2 as SNEGSKA (reference sequence). The CDR3 totals 11 residues. The CDR3 region has the DNA TGCAGTGCTAGCGGGGGCACTGAAGCTTTCTTT. Its translation: CSASGGTEAFF.

In the case of this clonotype: A much larger clonotype is one base distant, so this may be a read error. This chain uses TRBV4-2 with TRBJ2-7, with a tentative D call TRBD1 (6 bases). Trimming took off 1 base at V and 12 bases at J, with 13 bases between the two ends. The length of the CDR3 is 12 residues. Germline CDR1 LGHNA, CDR2 YNFKEQ. CDR3 coding DNA: TGTGCCAGCAGCCAAGGCTCTACAGGGCGGTACTTC. This sequence encodes CASSQGSTGRYF.

Worth noting for this clonotype: This sequence may be a read error, since a much larger clone differs from it by one base. This rearrangement joins TRBV7-7 to TRBJ2-2, with D perhaps matching TRBD1 (6 bases). Per the germline V gene, CDR1 is SSHAT and CDR2 is FNYEAQ (reference sequence). The length of the CDR3 is 16 residues. The CDR3 spells CASSLMTGTNTGELFF. For the CDR3, the DNA is TGTGCTAGCAGCTTAATGACAGGAACCAACACCGGGGAGCTGTTTTTT. Filled out from reference TRBV7-7 and TRBJ2-2, the complete variable domain reads GAGVSQSPRYKVTKRGQDVTLRCDPISSHATLYWYQQALGQGPEFLTYFNYEAQPDKSGLPSDRFSAERPEGSISTLTIQRTEQRDSAMYRCASSLMTGTNTGELFFGEGSRLTVL.

The rearrangement uses TRBV29-1 and TRBJ2-5; D is ambiguous. CDR3 size: 14 residues. The V gene's germline CDR1 is SQVTM and CDR2 ANQGSEA. V lost 8 bases, J lost 1 base, and 17 bases lay in between. CDR3 protein: CSSYQSLPQETQYF. The CDR3 bases are TGCAGCAGTTACCAATCCTTACCCCAAGAGACCCAGTACTTC.

This clonotype appeared a single time. CDR3 in amino acids: CSARGLAGAYEQFF. The CDR3 nucleotides read TGCAGTGCTAGAGGGCTAGCGGGAGCCTATGAGCAGTTCTTC. This sequence joins TRBV20-1 and TRBJ2-5, with 10 bases fitting TRBD2. The last part of the DNA fits TRBJ2-1 better; the J call may be wrong. CDR1 DFQATT and CDR2 SNEGSKA come from the germline V gene (reference sequence). CDR3 length: 14 residues.

This chain connects TRBV28 to TRBJ1-1; D not resolved. CDR3 length: 13 residues. From germline, CDR1 is MDHEN and CDR2 SYDVKM. V was trimmed by 5 bases and J by 1 base, leaving 8 bases between them. This chain's CDR3 is CASSPTENTEAFF. CDR3 coding DNA: TGTGCCAGCAGTCCGACGGAGAACACTGAAGCTTTCTTT. The variable domain in full, completed from reference TRBV28 and TRBJ1-1, reads DVKVTQSSRYLVKRTGEKVFLECVQDMDHENMFWYRQDPGLGLRLIYFSYDVKMKEKGDIPEGYSVSREKKERFSLILESASTNQTSMYLCASSPTENTEAFFGQGTRLTVV.